This passage covers 17 T cell receptor beta chains from one sample sequenced in a study of regulatory T cells in long-lasting Graves disease. CDR3-region Arm-PCR and iRepertoire HTBI primers produced the TCR beta libraries. TCRdb passed the multiplex PCR reads through MiXCR, listing each CDR3 protein once. Of roughly 470,000 distinct CDR3 sequences in the sample, around 20% were seen once. The sample's time point: persistent/refractory GD, antithyroid drugs over 5 years with positive TRAb. PBMC-derived RNA was used for the TCR library. The sequenced sample was peripheral blood mononuclear cells (PBMCs), obtained when the disease was refractory, from a patient treated with antithyroid drugs. Receptors originate from a female donor with Graves disease.

Of note for this clonotype: A single base is all that separates this from a far larger clone, so a read error is likely. The chain has TRBV6-5 and TRBJ2-7; 8 nucleotides align to TRBD2. V was clipped by 7 bases and J by 2 bases; unmatched bases: 4. Germline V gene data show CDR1 as MNHEY and CDR2 as SVGAGI. The CDR3 has 13 residues. The CDR3 protein is CASILAGPYEQYF. The CDR3 nucleotides read TGTGCCAGCATTTTAGCGGGACCCTACGAGCAGTACTTC.

In its sample, this clonotype was seen many times. The V and J genes are TRBV28 and TRBJ2-7, with 15 bases identical to TRBD2. V dropped 5 bases and J dropped 7; count of bases not matched to a gene: 9. Germline assignment: CDR1 MDHEN and CDR2 SYDVKM. The CDR3 runs 16 residues. CDR3 loop: CASSDGLAGGPREQYF. The CDR3 DNA is TGTGCCAGCAGTGATGGACTAGCGGGAGGGCCTCGGGAGCAGTACTTC.

This clonotype was seen only a few times. The J gene is TRBJ1-1, the V gene TRBV6-1; 7 nucleotides agree with TRBD1. The CDR3 is 15 residues long. V lost 5 bases, J lost 0 bases, and 6 bases stayed unmatched. The germline CDR1 and CDR2 sequences are MNHNS and SASEGT. The CDR3 sequence: CASSTGTVMNTEAFF. The CDR3 DNA is TGTGCCAGCAGTACCGGGACAGTTATGAACACTGAAGCTTTCTTT.

This clonotype has at least ten counts. The chain has TRBV6-1 and TRBJ1-5; no definite D call. Per germline, CDR1 MNHNS and CDR2 SASEGT. V was shortened by 2 bases and J by 3 bases, with 11 bases between the two germline ends. CDR3 length: 15 amino acids. The CDR3 sequence: CASSELSGFNQPQHF. In DNA form, the CDR3 reads TGTGCCAGCAGTGAACTGTCAGGCTTCAATCAGCCCCAGCATTTT.

This clonotype was seen repeatedly, ten times or more. The rearrangement uses TRBV5-1 and TRBJ1-1; D unresolved. CDR1 SGHRS and CDR2 YFSETQ come from the germline V gene. The CDR3 contains 15 residues. V was shortened by 4 bases and J by 5 bases, with 18 bases between the two germline ends. The CDR3 is CASSALTAGKTEAFF. The CDR3 DNA is TGCGCCAGCAGCGCGCTGACCGCTGGAAAAACTGAAGCTTTCTTT.

In its sample, this clonotype was seen a few times. The chain uses TRBV12-3 or TRBV12-4 and TRBJ1-1; no clear D gene. Trimming removed 3 bases at V and 4 bases at J, with 21 bases between. This CDR3 contains 17 residues. CDR3 region: CASSFFIDARRSTEAFF. The DNA for the CDR3 is TGTGCCAGCAGTTTTTTTATCGACGCCAGGCGGTCCACTGAAGCTTTCTTT.

Concerning this clonotype: At one end the junction does not follow the germline gene, possibly because of a read error. The chain joins TRBV4-1 to TRBJ1-3, with 7 bases lining up with TRBD1. Germline V CDR1 and CDR2: MGHRA, YSYEKL. This CDR3 is 19 amino acids long. The CDR3 coding sequence is TGTGCCAGCAGCCAAGTTCCGGGACAGCAATTATTCTCTGGAAACACCATATATTTT. Protein sequence: CASSQVPGQQLFSGNTIYF.

The rearrangement links TRBV20-1 to TRBJ2-7; TRBD2 agrees at 8 bases. Germline CDR1 DFQATT, CDR2 SNEGSKA (reference sequence). This CDR3 region has 14 residues. With V trimmed by 1 base and J by 3 bases, 5 bases remained unmatched. CDR3 sequence reads: CSARGLGLGYEQYF. CDR3 sequence (DNA): TGCAGTGCTAGAGGCTTGGGACTAGGCTACGAGCAGTACTTC.

This clonotype was observed at least ten times. The CDR3 loop reads CASGLSAGGETQYF. Written as DNA, the CDR3 is TGTGCTAGTGGTTTGTCAGCGGGAGGGGAGACCCAGTACTTC. This chain connects TRBV12-5 to TRBJ2-5; TRBD2 agrees at 10 bases. V trimming: 2 bases; J trimming: 5 bases; junction bases outside the gene matches: 2. The CDR3 is made up of 14 amino acids. Looked up from germline, CDR1 is LGHNT and CDR2 is FRNRAP.

In this sample, this clonotype turned up many times. The V gene is TRBV28, the J gene TRBJ2-7; weak D call: TRBD1 (6 bases). This CDR3 is built from 12 residues. Germline CDR1 reads MDHEN; CDR2 reads SYDVKM. V was clipped by 5 bases and J by 3 bases, with 8 bases between them. Here the CDR3 DNA reads TGTGCCAGCAGTATGGACAGCTACGAGCAGTACTTC. Translation gives CASSMDSYEQYF.

The chain joins TRBV10-3 to TRBJ2-2; no reliable D call. This CDR3 region has 13 residues. Trimming stripped 5 bases from V and 6 bases from J, with 10 bases between. Per the germline V gene, CDR1 is ENHRY and CDR2 is SYGVKD. CDR3 loop: CAISISSPGELFF. In DNA form, the CDR3 reads TGTGCCATCAGTATTTCCAGCCCCGGGGAGCTGTTTTTT.

V gene TRBV20-1 combines with J gene TRBJ2-7; a possible D gene is TRBD1 (5 bases). The CDR3 covers 14 residues. The V end was cut by 1 base, the J end by 0 bases, with 10 bases between. Germline CDR1 DFQATT, CDR2 SNEGSKA (reference sequence). This CDR3 is CSARVAGISYEQYF. The CDR3 DNA is TGCAGTGCTAGAGTTGCAGGGATCTCCTACGAGCAGTACTTC.

The V and J genes are TRBV15 and TRBJ2-7, with TRBD2 identical over 7 bases. The CDR3 contains 16 residues. Per the germline V gene, CDR1 is LNHNV and CDR2 is YYDKDF (reference sequence). After removal of 1 base from V and 0 bases from J, the junction contained 6 bases not matched to a gene. The CDR3 is CATSRGGTTRSYEQYF. The CDR3 DNA sequence: TGTGCCACCAGCAGAGGCGGGACTACCCGCTCCTACGAGCAGTACTTC.

This clonotype has more than one count but fewer than ten. The V call is TRBV6-4, the J call TRBJ2-5; perhaps TRBD1 as D (6 bases). The J call could be wrong; TRBJ2-1 is a better fit for the DNA end. The CDR3 extends over 16 amino acids. The germline gives CDR1 MRHNA, CDR2 SNTAGT. DNA for the CDR3: TGTGCCAGCAGTTACGTAAGCCGCGAGGGGGTCAATGAGCAGTTCTTC. Protein: CASSYVSREGVNEQFF.

This clonotype was observed a few times. V and J are TRBV28 and TRBJ2-2; D not certain. V was clipped by 5 bases and J by 9 bases, with 10 bases between them. Germline CDR1 and CDR2: MDHEN and SYDVKM. The CDR3 contains 12 residues. For the CDR3, the DNA is TGTGCCAGCAGTCCTGGTGCCCGGGAGCTGTTTTTT. Its protein is CASSPGARELFF.

The chain combines TRBV6-5 with TRBJ1-5, with a tentative D call TRBD1 (5 bases). The germline V gene has CDR1 MNHEY and CDR2 SVGAGI. V was clipped by 0 bases and J by 4 bases, with 19 bases between them. CDR3 length: 18 amino acids. The CDR3 bases are TGTGCCAGCAGTTACTCGGTTGGGGGGAACGGTCCTAATCAGCCCCAGCATTTT. It codes for CASSYSVGGNGPNQPQHF.

This clonotype came up a few times. V and J are TRBV12-3 or TRBV12-4 and TRBJ2-3, with unresolved D. The CDR3 totals 11 residues. V was trimmed by 3 bases and J by 6 bases, leaving 4 bases between them. The CDR3 is CASSFVDTQYF. The CDR3 DNA is TGTGCCAGCAGTTTTGTTGATACGCAGTATTTT.